One and the same sample provided the 13 T cell receptor beta chains below, sequenced in a study of blood T cell repertoires in COVID-19 (dated by TCRdb to 2018 to 2020). Library creation used the immunoSEQ multiplex PCR assay. The table was pulled from immuneACCESS by TCRdb, which kept in-frame rearrangements only. Such tables lose some clones; where checked, under half of the loss comes from unresolved V genes, and the rest has no known cause. Across this sample there are around 250,000 clones, with more than 75% seen only once. Approximately 5% of the sample is held by the ten biggest clonotypes. Sequenced material: peripheral blood. The receptors here all came from a woman older than 75 with COVID-19, enrolled during active disease.

This chain joins TRBV28 and TRBJ2-3; 7 bases are shared with TRBD2. V shed 2 bases, J shed 2 bases, and the junction held 4 bases outside the gene matches. The CDR3 loop spans 15 amino acids. In germline, CDR1 is MDHEN, CDR2 SYDVKM. The DNA for the CDR3 is TGTGCCAGCAGTTTAAGGCGGGGGAACACAGATACGCAGTATTTT. Residues: CASSLRRGNTDTQYF. The whole variable domain, filled in from reference TRBV28 and TRBJ2-3, reads DVKVTQSSRYLVKRTGEKVFLECVQDMDHENMFWYRQDPGLGLRLIYFSYDVKMKEKGDIPEGYSVSREKKERFSLILESASTNQTSMYLCASSLRRGNTDTQYFGPGTRLTVL.

This rearrangement joins TRBV10-3 to TRBJ2-1; D is perhaps TRBD1 (6 bases). V dropped 6 bases and J dropped 2 bases, with 14 bases sitting between them. CDR1 is ENHRY and CDR2 is SYGVKD in the germline V gene. This CDR3 has 15 residues. DNA of the CDR3: TGTGCCATCAGATCAGGGGAAGGAACCTACAATGAGCAGTTCTTC. Translation gives CAIRSGEGTYNEQFF.

The chain has TRBV19 and TRBJ1-5, with 7 bases aligning to TRBD1. CDR3 length: 15 residues. In germline, CDR1 is LNHDA, CDR2 SQIVND (reference sequence). The ends lost 5 bases at V and 6 bases at J; junction bases unmatched: 10. CDR3 DNA sequence: TGTGCCAGTAGTCCCTCAGGGGGTCAGGGTCAGCCCCAGCATTTT. Amino acids: CASSPSGGQGQPQHF.

This clone came up once. Relative to the germline gene, one junction end is altered; a read error may explain this. The V and J genes are TRBV12-3 or TRBV12-4 and TRBJ1-2; 7 bases fit TRBD1. This CDR3 region has 12 residues. DNA for the CDR3: TGTGCCAGCAGTTTGAGAGGAGAGGGGGCCATCTTC. Its translation is CASSLRGEGAIF.

The rearrangement uses TRBV7-3 and TRBJ2-1, with D maybe TRBD1 (6 bases). The CDR3 covers 16 residues. The V gene lost 5 bases and the J gene lost 7 bases, with 21 bases spanning the gap. Looked up from germline, CDR1 is SGHTA and CDR2 is FQGTGA. CDR3 protein: CASSPPRGSAPNEQFF. The CDR3 DNA sequence: TGTGCCAGCAGCCCCCCCAGGGGCAGCGCCCCTAATGAGCAGTTCTTC.

This clone was seen only a few times. This rearrangement joins TRBV6-1 to TRBJ1-5; no definite D call. The CDR3 length is 15 residues. Trimming took 3 bases from V and 1 from J, leaving 10 bases between them. Germline CDR1 reads MNHNS; CDR2 reads SASEGT. The CDR3 is CASSDPQTSNQPQHF. The CDR3 DNA reads as TGTGCCAGCAGTGACCCCCAGACAAGCAATCAGCCCCAGCATTTT.

The rearrangement links TRBV2 to TRBJ1-2, with 8 positions matching TRBD1. Germline trimming cut 8 bases from V and 8 bases from J; bases unmatched to any gene: 13. Germline assignment: CDR1 SNHLY and CDR2 FYNNEI. The CDR3 totals 14 residues. The DNA of the CDR3 is TGTGCCAGCCTTGTCCAGGGGGCGTCGGGAGGCTACACCTTC. Protein product: CASLVQGASGGYTF.

V is TRBV4-1 and J is TRBJ1-2, with TRBD1 matching 9 bases. Trimming cost V 6 bases and J 5 bases; bases outside gene matches: 7. CDR1 and CDR2 (germline): MGHRA, YSYEKL. The CDR3 loop spans 14 amino acids. The CDR3, as DNA: TGCGCCAGCAGAAGCGGACAGGGGTGGTATGGCTACACCTTC. It codes for CASRSGQGWYGYTF.

This clone was seen only once. The J gene is TRBJ1-6, the V gene TRBV5-1; tentative D call: TRBD1 (6 bases). Germline-derived CDR1 and CDR2 are SGHRS and YFSETQ. This CDR3 region has 15 residues. Trimming took off 0 bases at V and 9 bases at J, with 13 bases between the two ends. CDR3 DNA: TGCGCCAGCAGCTTGGAGGGGGGGGGCGCTTCACCCCTCCACTTT. Translation gives CASSLEGGGASPLHF.

V is TRBV30 and J is TRBJ1-4; TRBD1 matches 7 bases. Germline CDR1 GTSNPN, CDR2 SVGIG (reference sequence). V was clipped by 4 bases and J by 3 bases; unmatched bases: 5. The CDR3 contains 14 residues. Here the CDR3 reads CAWTNQGANEKLFF. As DNA, the CDR3 is TGTGCCTGGACGAACCAGGGGGCTAATGAAAAACTGTTTTTT.

This rearrangement joins TRBV7-9 to TRBJ1-1; the D gene is possibly TRBD1 (6 bases). The CDR3 consists of 14 residues. Germline V lookup: CDR1 SEHNR, CDR2 FQNEAQ (reference sequence). The V end was cut by 8 bases, the J end by 1 base, with 14 bases between. The CDR3 loop is CASVPGTPNTEAFF. CDR3 nucleotides: TGTGCCAGCGTTCCCGGGACACCGAACACTGAAGCTTTCTTT.

This chain uses TRBV4-1 with TRBJ2-1; 9 positions match TRBD2. This CDR3 region has 16 residues. CDR1 MGHRA and CDR2 YSYEKL come from the germline V gene. V dropped 2 bases and J dropped 6; count of bases not matched to a gene: 8. The CDR3 here is CASSQPIGGGGNEQFF. The CDR3 DNA follows: TGCGCCAGCAGCCAACCTATTGGCGGGGGGGGCAATGAGCAGTTCTTC.

V and J are TRBV9 and TRBJ2-3; D is possibly TRBD2 (5 bases). CDR3 length: 18 amino acids. The V and J ends lost 3 bases and 0 bases respectively, with 20 bases between them. CDR1 is SGDLS and CDR2 is YYNGEE in the germline V gene. The CDR3 DNA follows: TGTGCCAGCAGCGGGCAAAGGATCGGGGTTACTAGCACAGATACGCAGTATTTT. Translated, it gives CASSGQRIGVTSTDTQYF.